Listed below are T cell receptor beta chains from one sample, sequenced in a study of cytotoxic CD8 clonotypes in ibrutinib-treated CLL. The method was immunoSEQ multiplex PCR; TCRdb's version includes in-frame clones alone and lacks a portion of them. The sample has some 120,000 clones, 80% to 85% seen once. The input for sequencing was PBMCs, taken after 24 months of ibrutinib treatment. The receptors stem from a human donor with chronic lymphocytic leukemia. Both conserved end residues are part of each CDR3. The D gene is left open where the match is weak. Size tells how often a clone was seen (once, few, many) or the class of an expanded clone, and some rows leave it out.

>TRBV7-9|NA|NA|TRBJ1-1
CASSPWGGTEAFF
TGTGCCAGCAGCCCCTGGGGGGGCACTGAAGCTTTCTTT
>TRBV6-1|NA|NA|TRBJ2-5
CASSEARAQYF
TGTGCCAGCAGTGAAGCCCGGGCCCAGTACTTC
>TRBV6-5|NA|NA|TRBJ2-3
CASQSTPGAVDTQYF
TGTGCCAGCCAATCCACCCCGGGGGCGGTAGATACGCAGTATTTT
>TRBV19|TRBD2|NA|TRBJ2-3
CASSIPWAGRADTQYF
TGTGCCAGTAGTATCCCTTGGGCAGGGAGGGCAGATACGCAGTATTTT
>TRBV5-3|TRBD1|NA|TRBJ2-7
CARSFFPGQSYEQYF
TGTGCCAGAAGCTTCTTCCCGGGACAGAGTTACGAGCAGTACTTC
>TRBV11-3|TRBD2|NA|TRBJ2-1
CASSLGTSGHNEQFF
TGTGCCAGCAGCTTAGGGACTAGCGGGCACAATGAGCAGTTCTTC
>TRBV7-3|TRBD2|NA|TRBJ2-5
CASSRSGEETQYF
TGTGCCAGCAGCCGTAGCGGGGAAGAGACCCAGTACTTC
>TRBV19|NA|NA|TRBJ1-4
CASSVRSEEKLFF
TGTGCCAGTAGTGTTAGATCTGAGGAAAAACTGTTTTTT
>TRBV11-2|NA|NA|TRBJ2-7
CASSLVRGGGGEQYF
TGTGCCAGCAGCTTAGTTCGTGGTGGGGGCGGCGAGCAGTACTTC
>TRBV7-9|NA|few|TRBJ1-1
CASSFTGPEAFF
TGTGCCAGCAGCTTTACAGGCCCTGAAGCTTTCTTT
>TRBV6-6|TRBD1|few|TRBJ1-5
CAIRQGSRNQPQHF
TGTGCCATAAGACAGGGATCACGCAATCAGCCCCAGCATTTT
>TRBV7-9|TRBD2|NA|TRBJ2-1
CASTPGTIYNEQFF
TGTGCCAGCACCCCAGGGACTATCTACAATGAGCAGTTCTTC
>TRBV6-5|NA|NA|TRBJ2-3
CASSYGGATDTQYF
TGTGCCAGCAGTTACGGGGGGGCCACAGATACGCAGTATTTT
>TRBV2|NA|NA|TRBJ2-3
CASSDRDLDTDTQYF
TGTGCCAGCAGTGACCGGGACTTAGACACAGATACGCAGTATTTT
>TRBV6-5|NA|NA|TRBJ1-6
CASTLGRDSPLHF
TGTGCCAGCACCTTAGGCAGGGATTCACCCCTCCACTTT
>TRBV6-6|NA|NA|TRBJ1-2
CASSYPGHRGGYTF
TGTGCCAGCAGTTACCCGGGACACAGAGGTGGCTACACCTTC
>TRBV29-1|NA|medium-sized|TRBJ2-2
CSVAAGAGELFF
TGCAGCGTTGCGGCAGGGGCCGGGGAGCTGTTTTTT
>TRBV6-5|TRBD2|NA|TRBJ2-3
CASRRGGRPDTQYF
TGTGCCAGCAGGCGGGGGGGCCGTCCAGATACGCAGTATTTT
>TRBV7-8|TRBD2|NA|TRBJ2-1
CASSTTSGGRYNEQFF
TGTGCCAGCAGCACCACTAGCGGGGGTAGATACAATGAGCAGTTCTTC
>TRBV7-9|TRBD1|NA|TRBJ2-7
CASSRDSEPSYEQYF
TGTGCCAGCAGCCGGGACAGCGAGCCCTCCTACGAGCAGTACTTC
>TRBV10-1|TRBD1|NA|TRBJ2-7
CASSVDRGLEQYF
TGCGCCAGCAGTGTGGACAGGGGGCTCGAGCAGTACTTC
>TRBV5-4|NA|NA|TRBJ1-6
CASSLASPTNSPLHF
TGTGCCAGCAGCTTGGCCAGCCCAACTAATTCACCCCTCCACTTT
>TRBV4-3|TRBD2|NA|TRBJ2-4
CASSHGLAEAKNIQYF
TGCGCCAGCAGCCACGGACTAGCGGAAGCCAAAAACATTCAGTACTTC
>TRBV7-2|TRBD2|NA|TRBJ2-7
CASSYGVGLAIEQYF
TGTGCCAGCAGCTACGGCGTCGGACTAGCGATCGAGCAGTACTTC
>TRBV2|NA|NA|TRBJ1-1
CASSEWGSGAFF
TGTGCCAGCAGTGAATGGGGCAGTGGAGCTTTCTTT
>TRBV9|TRBD1|few|TRBJ2-1
CASSARGTGTGGEQFF
TGTGCCAGCAGCGCGCGTGGGACCGGGACAGGGGGTGAGCAGTTCTTC
>TRBV25-1|NA|few|TRBJ2-2
CASSEVGARTGELFF
TGTGCCAGCAGTGAAGTGGGGGCGCGCACCGGGGAGCTGTTTTTT
>TRBV6-1|NA|NA|TRBJ2-3
CASSDRYGTDTQYF
TGTGCCAGCAGTGATCGGTACGGCACAGATACGCAGTATTTT
>TRBV19|NA|NA|TRBJ2-5
CASSIATGLVETQYF
TGTGCCAGTAGTATAGCAACAGGGTTGGTGGAGACCCAGTACTTC
>TRBV18|NA|NA|TRBJ2-2
CASSGTSGNTGELFF
TGTGCCAGCTCAGGAACCTCCGGGAACACCGGGGAGCTGTTTTTT
>TRBV27|NA|once|TRBJ1-1
CASSLQGTAFF
TGTGCCAGCAGTTTACAGGGGACGGCTTTCTTT
>TRBV5-4|TRBD2|NA|TRBJ2-7
CASSLSGAGELF
TGTGCCAGCAGCTTGTCTGGGGCGGGGGAGCTGTTC
>TRBV28|NA|NA|TRBJ2-7
CASSLRAGLPYEQYF
TGTGCCAGCAGTTTAAGGGCCGGGCTTCCCTACGAGCAGTACTTC
>TRBV7-2|NA|NA|TRBJ1-5
CASSLGRTDSNQPQHF
TGTGCCAGCAGCTTAGGCCGGACAGACAGCAATCAGCCCCAGCATTTT
>TRBV7-9|TRBD1|NA|TRBJ1-2
CASSQLPGQGPDGYTF
TGTGCCAGCAGCCAACTCCCGGGACAGGGGCCGGATGGCTACACCTTC
>TRBV29-1|NA|NA|TRBJ2-3
CSVSTGADTQYF
TGCAGCGTTTCCACGGGAGCAGATACGCAGTATTTT
>TRBV5-5|TRBD1|NA|TRBJ1-2
CASSQPGQEFFGYTF
TGTGCCAGCAGCCAACCGGGACAGGAGTTCTTCGGCTACACCTTC
>TRBV4-1|TRBD1|once|TRBJ2-3
CASSQAGGLRSQYF
TGCGCCAGCAGCCAGGCAGGGGGCCTTCGGTCTCAGTATTTT
>TRBV11-2|TRBD1|few|TRBJ1-6
CASSLFPGQGALAYPPLHF
TGTGCCAGCAGCTTATTCCCGGGACAGGGGGCTCTAGCTTATCCACCCCTCCACTTT
>TRBV5-4|NA|NA|TRBJ2-2
CASSLGRAGTGELFF
TGTGCCAGCAGCTTGGGCAGGGCGGGGACCGGGGAGCTGTTTTTT
>TRBV19|TRBD1|NA|TRBJ1-2
CASQHRGSDGYTF
TGTGCCAGCCAACACAGGGGCTCAGATGGCTACACCTTC
>TRBV5-5|TRBD1|NA|TRBJ1-1
CASSSPGQGIAFF
TGTGCCAGCAGCAGCCCGGGACAGGGTATAGCTTTCTTT
>TRBV5-6|NA|NA|TRBJ2-2
CASRFEYAGELFF
TGTGCCAGCAGATTCGAATACGCCGGGGAGCTGTTTTTT
>TRBV6-1|NA|NA|TRBJ2-7
CASSEALTDTSYEQYF
TGTGCCAGCAGTGAAGCGCTCACCGACACCTCCTACGAGCAGTACTTC
>TRBV10-3|NA|NA|TRBJ2-2
CAIRIGGGELFF
TGTGCCATCAGAATTGGGGGCGGGGAGCTGTTTTTT
>TRBV7-8|TRBD1|NA|TRBJ1-1
CASSPPGQGNTEAFF
TGTGCCAGCAGCCCACCCGGACAGGGGAACACTGAAGCTTTCTTT
>TRBV5-1|TRBD2|NA|TRBJ2-7
CASSFSSGGYEQYF
TGCGCCAGCAGCTTTTCTAGCGGGGGTTACGAGCAGTACTTC
>TRBV5-4|TRBD1|NA|TRBJ1-1
CASRRQGATEAFF
TGTGCCAGCAGGCGACAGGGAGCCACTGAAGCTTTCTTT
>TRBV7-8|NA|NA|TRBJ2-7
CASTRTISRGEQYF
TGTGCCAGCACTCGGACTATTTCACGGGGCGAGCAGTACTTC
>TRBV6-6|NA|once|TRBJ2-7
CASSYRGAVPPYEQYF
TGTGCCAGCAGTTACCGGGGCGCAGTCCCTCCCTACGAGCAGTACTTC
>TRBV18|NA|NA|TRBJ2-6
CASSSTGTSGANVLTF
TGTGCCAGCTCATCCACAGGGACCTCTGGGGCCAACGTCCTGACTTTC
>TRBV5-1|NA|once|TRBJ2-7
CASSRPVRDHRYKGIVEQYF
TGCGCCAGCTCGCGCCCTGTTCGGGACCACAGGTATAAAGGTATCGTCGAGCAGTACTTC
>TRBV10-3|NA|once|TRBJ1-5
CAISEGEGQPQHF
TGTGCCATCAGTGAGGGGGAGGGTCAGCCCCAGCATTTT
>TRBV19|NA|once|TRBJ2-7
CASSPRDALRNYEQYF
TGTGCCAGTAGTCCGCGGGACGCCCTGCGGAACTACGAGCAGTACTTC
>TRBV4-3|NA|NA|TRBJ1-1
CASSQGIGTQNTEAFF
TGCGCCAGCAGCCAAGGCATCGGGACCCAGAACACTGAAGCTTTCTTT
>TRBV2|TRBD1|many|TRBJ1-1
CATKGQMNTEAFF
TGTGCCACCAAGGGACAGATGAACACTGAAGCTTTCTTT
>TRBV6-1|NA|NA|TRBJ2-7
CASRDNSVYEQYF
TGTGCCAGCAGGGACAACTCAGTCTACGAGCAGTACTTC
>TRBV9|NA|NA|TRBJ2-7
CASSLGGYEQYF
TGTGCCAGCAGCCTTGGGGGCTACGAGCAGTACTTC
>TRBV7-2|NA|NA|TRBJ2-3
CASSFRPYTDTQYF
TGTGCCAGCAGCTTTCGTCCTTACACAGATACGCAGTATTTT